A selection of T cell receptor beta chains follows, all from one sample in a study of CD8 T cells in Susac syndrome. In TCRdb, the immunoSEQ multiplex PCR reads were re-called with MiXCR into one record per CDR3 protein. Of 150,000 to 200,000 distinct CDR3 sequences listed, approximately 93% are singletons. The sequenced material came from CD4+ T cells from PBMCs. These receptors came from a human donor with multiple sclerosis. Each CDR3 is given with its conserved first and last residue. Each record gives: J gene, D gene, clone size, V gene, CDR3 DNA, CDR3 protein. A D gene is named only where the DNA matches it firmly. Where a row states a size, it is once, few, many or the class of an expanded clone; other rows omit it.

TRBJ2-2,NA,NA,TRBV5-1,TGCGCCAGCAGCGTGCGGGGAGCCGGGGAGCTGTTTTTT,CASSVRGAGELFF
TRBJ2-5,TRBD1,once,TRBV30,TGTGCCTGGAGTAGACAGGGGAGAGGGACCCAGTACTTC,CAWSRQGRGTQYF
TRBJ2-1,NA,NA,TRBV9,TGTGCCAGCAGCGTACAGGGGGGCGGATACAATGAGCAGTTCTTC,CASSVQGGGYNEQFF
TRBJ1-2,NA,once,TRBV12-3/TRBV12-4,TGTGCCAGCAGTTGGGACAACTATGGCTACACCTTC,CASSWDNYGYTF
TRBJ1-1,NA,NA,TRBV6-5,TGTGCCAGCAGCCCAGGCGGCTACACTGAAGCTTTCTTT,CASSPGGYTEAFF
TRBJ2-5,NA,NA,TRBV5-4,TGTGCCAGCAGCTTGGAGGTCAAGGAGACCCAGTACTTC,CASSLEVKETQYF
TRBJ1-4,NA,NA,TRBV20-1,TGCAGTGCTAGTCGCTGGGGAGACTCTACTAATGAAAAACTGTTTTTT,CSASRWGDSTNEKLFF
TRBJ1-1,NA,NA,TRBV27,TGTGCCAGCAGCCTAGGGCAGCTGGACACTGAAGCTTTCTTT,CASSLGQLDTEAFF
TRBJ2-5,NA,NA,TRBV9,TGTGCCAGCAGCGTAGCAGGGTACCAAGAGACCCAGTACTTC,CASSVAGYQETQYF
TRBJ2-1,NA,NA,TRBV20-1,TGCAGTGCTAGAGATGCCCGGGGCGCAAGGTACAATGAGCAGTTCTTC,CSARDARGARYNEQFF
TRBJ1-4,NA,NA,TRBV2,TGTGCCACCGCGGGGGTTACTAATGAAAAACTGTTTTTT,CATAGVTNEKLFF
TRBJ2-3,TRBD2,few,TRBV20-1,TGCAGTGCTGTCAGACTAGCGGGGGGACGCACAGATACGCAGTATTTT,CSAVRLAGGRTDTQYF
TRBJ2-7,TRBD1,once,TRBV30,TGTGCCTGGAGTGTAACCGGGACAGGGGGCGAGCAGTACTTC,CAWSVTGTGGEQYF
TRBJ2-3,NA,NA,TRBV2,TGTGCCAGCAGTGTAACAGCTAGCACAGATACGCAGTATTTT,CASSVTASTDTQYF
TRBJ2-1,TRBD2,NA,TRBV29-1,TGCAGCGTTCTCACCGGGACATCTACAAGCCCTAGCGGGGGAAAGGGGCAGTTCTTC,CSVLTGTSTSPSGGKGQFF
TRBJ1-5,NA,once,TRBV24-1,TGTGCCACCAGTCCTAATCAGGGAAATCAGCCCCAGCATTTT,CATSPNQGNQPQHF
TRBJ2-3,NA,NA,TRBV18,TGTGCCAGCTCACCCGGCGTGGCAGACACAGATACGCAGTATTTT,CASSPGVADTDTQYF
TRBJ2-7,NA,NA,TRBV28,TGTGCCAGCAACCGTGGGAGCATGACCTACGAGCAGTACTTC,CASNRGSMTYEQYF
TRBJ2-7,TRBD2,NA,TRBV2,TGTGCCAGCAGGACCGGGACTAGCGACGAGCAGTACTTC,CASRTGTSDEQYF
TRBJ2-5,NA,NA,TRBV2,TGTGCCAGCCGATCGGGACCGAGGTGGGAGACCCAGTACTTC,CASRSGPRWETQYF
TRBJ1-1,TRBD1,NA,TRBV7-9,TGTGCCAGCGCAGGGACAGGGGGAGTTCGGAGCACTGAAGCTTTCTTT,CASAGTGGVRSTEAFF
TRBJ2-3,NA,once,TRBV5-1,TGCGCCAGCAGCCTCCTCCCGGGGAAGAGGGATACGCAGTATTTT,CASSLLPGKRDTQYF
TRBJ2-5,TRBD2,once,TRBV7-3,TGTGCCAGCAGCACACTAGCGGGAGTAGGAGAGACCCAGTACTTC,CASSTLAGVGETQYF
TRBJ1-2,TRBD1,NA,TRBV7-8,TGTGCCAGCAGCCCGAGGACAGGGGGCGACTATGGCTACACCTTC,CASSPRTGGDYGYTF
TRBJ2-6,NA,NA,TRBV19,TGTGCCAGTAGTAAAGCGACAGGCGGTGGGGCCAACGTCCTGACTTTC,CASSKATGGGANVLTF
TRBJ2-5,NA,NA,TRBV25-1,TGTGCCAGCAGTGAGGTAGCGCGGGAGACCCAGTACTTC,CASSEVARETQYF
TRBJ2-7,TRBD2,NA,TRBV20-1,TGCAGTGCTCAACTAGCGGGGGGCTACGAGCAGTACTTC,CSAQLAGGYEQYF
TRBJ2-6,NA,NA,TRBV2,TGTGCCAGCGAGACTGAACTGGCCAGCTCTGGGGCCAACGTCCTGACTTTC,CASETELASSGANVLTF
TRBJ2-3,TRBD2,NA,TRBV28,TGTGCCAGCAGTTTAAGTAGCGGGGGGAACACAGATACGCAGTATTTT,CASSLSSGGNTDTQYF